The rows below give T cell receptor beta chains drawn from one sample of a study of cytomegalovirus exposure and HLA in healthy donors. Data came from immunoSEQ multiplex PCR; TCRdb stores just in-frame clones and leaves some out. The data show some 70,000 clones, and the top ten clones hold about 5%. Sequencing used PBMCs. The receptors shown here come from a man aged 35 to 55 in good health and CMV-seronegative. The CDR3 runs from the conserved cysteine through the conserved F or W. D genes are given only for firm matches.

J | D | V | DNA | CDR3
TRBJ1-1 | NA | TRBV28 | TGTGCCAGCAGACGATCAGGGAACACTGAAGCTTTCTTT | CASRRSGNTEAFF
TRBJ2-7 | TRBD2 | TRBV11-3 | TGTGCCAGCAGCGAACCGGGACTAGCGGGACCCTACGAGCAGTACTTC | CASSEPGLAGPYEQYF
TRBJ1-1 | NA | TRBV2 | TGTGCCAGCAGGGGCGATCTGACTGAAGCTTTCTTT | CASRGDLTEAFF
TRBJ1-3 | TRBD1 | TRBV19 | TGTGCCAGTAGGGGGGACAGAATTCTCGGAAACACCATATATTTT | CASRGDRILGNTIYF
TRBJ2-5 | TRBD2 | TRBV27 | TGTGCCAGCAGCAAAATAGCGGGGGAAGAGACCCAGTACTTC | CASSKIAGEETQYF
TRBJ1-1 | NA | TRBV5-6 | TGTGCCAGCAGCTTGAAAACAGGCGAAGGGGACACTGAAGCTTTCTTT | CASSLKTGEGDTEAFF
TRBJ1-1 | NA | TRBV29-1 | TGCAGCGTTGTCCCAGGGGCGAACACTGAAGCTTTCTTT | CSVVPGANTEAFF
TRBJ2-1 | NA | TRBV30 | TGTGCCCGAGCGGGCGGCTCGGGACGTGAGCAGTTCTTC | CARAGGSGREQFF
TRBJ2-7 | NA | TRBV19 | TGTGCCAGTAGTGTTGACAGGTACGAGCAGTACTTC | CASSVDRYEQYF
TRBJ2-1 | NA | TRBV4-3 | TGCGCCAGCAGCCAAGAGGGAGCGGCACTCTACAATGAGCAGTTCTTC | CASSQEGAALYNEQFF
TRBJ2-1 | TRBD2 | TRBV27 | TGTGCCAGCAAGGGGCTAGCGGGAGGGAGGTCGTACAATGAGCAGTTCTTC | CASKGLAGGRSYNEQFF
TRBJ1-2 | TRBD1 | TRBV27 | TGTGCCAGCAGACCCGGACAGGGGTCCTATGGCTACACCTTC | CASRPGQGSYGYTF
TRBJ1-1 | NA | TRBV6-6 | TGTGCCAGCGACTCTCAATCGATAGACACTGAAGCTTTCTTT | CASDSQSIDTEAFF
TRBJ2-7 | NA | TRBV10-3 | TGTGCCATCGGACAGCAAAACGAGCAGTACTTC | CAIGQQNEQYF
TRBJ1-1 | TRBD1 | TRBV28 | TGTGCCAGCAGTCGGGACAGCAACACTGAAGCTTTTTTT | CASSRDSNTEAFF
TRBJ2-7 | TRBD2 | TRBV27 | TGTGCCAGCAGTTTACTAGCGGAGAGCTACGAGCAGTACTTC | CASSLLAESYEQYF
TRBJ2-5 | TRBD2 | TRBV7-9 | TGTGCCAGCAACCAGGCGGGGGGGGAGGAGACCCAGTACTTC | CASNQAGGEETQYF
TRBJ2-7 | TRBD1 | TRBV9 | TGTGCCAGCAGCGCTACGGGACAGGGTAACGAGCAGTACTTC | CASSATGQGNEQYF
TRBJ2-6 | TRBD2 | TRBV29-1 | TGCAGCGTGGGGGGAGGGACTGGGGCCAACGTCCTGACTTTC | CSVGGGTGANVLTF
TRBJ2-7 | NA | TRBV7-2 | TGTGCCAGCAGCCCTTACTCCGGGGGTGTTTATGTCTACGAGCAGTACTTC | CASSPYSGGVYVYEQYF
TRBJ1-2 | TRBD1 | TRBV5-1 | TGCGCCAGCAGTTATGGACAGGGCCTCTCGGAAAATGGCTACACCTTC | CASSYGQGLSENGYTF
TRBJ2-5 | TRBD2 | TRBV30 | TGTGCCTGGAGTGACACAGGGCGGGGGGGCAGAAGAGAGACCCAGTACTTC | CAWSDTGRGGRRETQYF
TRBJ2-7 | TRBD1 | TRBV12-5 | TGTGCTAGTGGTTCACCGGGACAGTACGAGCAGTACTTC | CASGSPGQYEQYF
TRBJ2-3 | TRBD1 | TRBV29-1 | TGCAGCGTTGTAACAGGGGAAGATACGCAGTATTTT | CSVVTGEDTQYF
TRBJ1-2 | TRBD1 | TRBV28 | TGTGCCAGCAGTTTTTTACAGGGGGCACAGTATGGCTACACCTTC | CASSFLQGAQYGYTF
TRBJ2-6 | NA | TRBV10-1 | TGCGCCAGCAGTGAAGGGGACTCTGGGGCCAACGTCCTGACTTTC | CASSEGDSGANVLTF
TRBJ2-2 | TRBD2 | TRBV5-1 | TGCGCCAGCAGCTGGGGACTAGGGAATACCGGGGAGCTGTTTTTT | CASSWGLGNTGELFF
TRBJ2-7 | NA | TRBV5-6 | TGTGCCAGCAGCCTGAGCCCAAGCGGTCTTTACGAGCAGTACTTC | CASSLSPSGLYEQYF
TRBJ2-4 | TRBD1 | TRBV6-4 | TGTGCCAGCAGTGCCCTACAGGGGAGCATTCAGTACTTC | CASSALQGSIQYF
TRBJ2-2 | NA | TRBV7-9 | TGTGCCAGCAGCTCCGTGGGGGGCACCGGGGAGCTGTTTTTT | CASSSVGGTGELFF
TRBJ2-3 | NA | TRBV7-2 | TGTGCCAGCAGCTTAGTTGGGCTGAGTACAGATACGCAGTATTTT | CASSLVGLSTDTQYF
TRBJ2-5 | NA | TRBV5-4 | TGTGCCAGCAGCTTCGGGAAGGAGACCCAGTACTTC | CASSFGKETQYF
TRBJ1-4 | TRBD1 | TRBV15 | TGTGCCACCAGCGACAGGGGAACTAATGAAAAACTGTTTTTT | CATSDRGTNEKLFF
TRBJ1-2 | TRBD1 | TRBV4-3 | TGCGCCAGCAGCCAAGACTTGACAGGGGGTTCCTATGGCTACACCTTC | CASSQDLTGGSYGYTF
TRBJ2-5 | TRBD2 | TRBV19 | TGTGCCAGTAGCTCGGGACTAGCGGGGGGTCCCCAAGAGACCCAGTACTTC | CASSSGLAGGPQETQYF
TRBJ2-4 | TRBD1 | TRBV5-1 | TGCGCCAGCAGCTCTGACAGGGCAAACATTCAGTACTTC | CASSSDRANIQYF
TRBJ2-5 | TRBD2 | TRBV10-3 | TGTGCCATCAGTGCGGGACTAGCGGGGCAAGAGACCCAGTACTTC | CAISAGLAGQETQYF
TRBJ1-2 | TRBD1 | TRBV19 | TGTGCCAGTAGTGTACGGGACAGTAGCCGTGGCTACACCTTC | CASSVRDSSRGYTF
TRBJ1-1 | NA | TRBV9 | TGTGCCAGCACCAAATCAGGGGACGGATGGAACACTGAAGCTTTCTTT | CASTKSGDGWNTEAFF
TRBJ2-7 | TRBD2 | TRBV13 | TGTGCCAGCAGCATACAGCGGGGGCTTTCCTACGAGCAGTACTTC | CASSIQRGLSYEQYF
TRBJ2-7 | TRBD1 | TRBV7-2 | TGTGCCAGCAGCTCGATTCAGGGGGCGCTTTACGAGCAGTACTTC | CASSSIQGALYEQYF
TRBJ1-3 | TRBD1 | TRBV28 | TGTGCCAGCAGTCCGCCCCGGACAGGGCCTAGTGGAAACACCATATATTTT | CASSPPRTGPSGNTIYF
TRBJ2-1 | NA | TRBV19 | TGTGCCAGTACCATAAGTGGAGGTCGTGAGCAGTTCTTC | CASTISGGREQFF
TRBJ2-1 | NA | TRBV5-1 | TGCGCCAGCAGCTTGGATCGGGGGATTATTTACAATGAGCAGTTCTTC | CASSLDRGIIYNEQFF
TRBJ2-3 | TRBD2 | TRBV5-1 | TGCGCCAGCAGCACCGGACTAGCGGCCACAGATACGCAGTATTTT | CASSTGLAATDTQYF
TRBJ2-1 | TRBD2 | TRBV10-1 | TGCGCCAGCAGCCCCGCTTTAGCGGGGGCCTACAATGAGCAGTTCTTC | CASSPALAGAYNEQFF